This T cell receptor (beta chain) originates from a study of T cells in Graves' hyperthyroidism and ophthalmopathy. This clonotype was picked up many times. The CDR3 contains 14 residues. The V gene end was trimmed by 3 bases and the J gene end by 2 bases; junction bases not matched to a gene: 6. CDR1 DFQATT and CDR2 SNEGSKA come from the germline V gene (reference sequence). TCR beta CDR3 region amplification was performed from RNA transcripts. The HTBI primer set served for first-round RT-PCR of the TCR CDR3. Using its own MiXCR run on the multiplex PCR reads, TCRdb lists one record per CDR3 protein. The sample contains hundreds of thousands of distinct CDR3 sequences, 30% to 40% of which appear only once.

This clonotype originated in a woman between 40 and 55 years old with Graves' hyperthyroidism. This chain uses TRBV20-1 with TRBJ2-5; 7 bases match TRBD2. Input material: blood. The CDR3: CSARRASGQETQYF. In nucleotides, the CDR3 is TGCAGTGCTAGGAGGGCTAGCGGACAAGAGACCCAGTACTTC.